This T cell receptor (beta chain) was captured in a study of long-term antiretroviral therapy in people with HIV. As for the study in general: The earliest samples predate the 2015 immediate-ART recommendation by about a decade.

Sequencing used immunoSEQ v3.0 at survey level. Sequencing was designed to cover roughly 40,000-50,000 T-cell genomes in each sample. The table came from immunoSEQ multiplex PCR; TCRdb's copy has only in-frame clones and leaves some out. The sample includes 25,000 to 30,000 clones, 70% to 90% seen only once; the top ten take 4% to 6%. Participants with HIV, all of them, were treated in the United States. DNA was extracted from approximately 1-10 million thawed cryopreserved PBMC. The receptor comes from a man between 40 and 49 years old with HIV. The sample was unsorted PBMCs, taken roughly 2.6 years after starting antiretroviral therapy.

CDR3 loop: CASSVGGVIDTQYF. The DNA for the CDR3 is TGTGCCAGCAGCGTTGGAGGTGTAATAGATACGCAGTATTTT. The chain couples TRBV9 to TRBJ2-3; D might be TRBD2 (5 bases). The CDR3 sequence is 14 residues long. Looked up from germline, CDR1 is SGDLS and CDR2 is YYNGEE. Trimming shortened V by 2 bases and J by 5 bases, and 12 bases separated the two germline ends.